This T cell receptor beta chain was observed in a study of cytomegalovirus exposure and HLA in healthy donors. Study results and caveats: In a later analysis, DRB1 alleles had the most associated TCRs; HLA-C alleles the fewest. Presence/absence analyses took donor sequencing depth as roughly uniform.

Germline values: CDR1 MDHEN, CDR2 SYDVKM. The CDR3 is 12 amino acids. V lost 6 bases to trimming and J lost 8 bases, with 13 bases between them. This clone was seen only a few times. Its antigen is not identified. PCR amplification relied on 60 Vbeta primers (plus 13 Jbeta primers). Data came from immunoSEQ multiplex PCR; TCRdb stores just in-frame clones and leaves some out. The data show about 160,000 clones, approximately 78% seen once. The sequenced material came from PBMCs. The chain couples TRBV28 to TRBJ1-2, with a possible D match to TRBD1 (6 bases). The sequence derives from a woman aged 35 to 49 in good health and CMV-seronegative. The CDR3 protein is CASRQGVRGYTF. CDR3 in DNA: TGTGCCAGCAGACAGGGTGTGCGGGGCTACACCTTC.